This T cell receptor beta chain emerged from a study of shared clonotypes between healthy human individuals. On the study more broadly: The plates for each donor numbered three CD4 naive, three CD4 memory, two CD8 naive and one CD8 memory. Findings and caveats of the study: Despite large depth, rarefaction showed incomplete sorted-subset sequencing.

This clone showed up just once. What it binds is not known. Source study methods: ImmunoSEQ output held junction-only sequences without quality scores, so filtering differed. Clones were read by immunoSEQ multiplex PCR, and TCRdb kept only the in-frame ones, dropping some. D and trimming were read from the DNA, whereas the V and J calls and clone size are those reported in that table. The profile shows 2 million to 3 million clones, approximately 90% of them singletons. Caucasian adults residing in Nashville, Tennessee made up all the donors. This sequence originates from a man younger than 30 in good health. The sequenced sample was naive CD4+ T cells sorted from blood. Regarding subset: CD45RA+ positively selected.

The CDR3 loop reads CASRQQGTSYEQYF. In DNA, the CDR3 is TGTGCCAGCAGACAACAGGGGACCTCCTACGAGCAGTACTTC. The gene calls are TRBV2 and TRBJ2-7; TRBD1 aligns across 7 bases. The junction had 5 bases not matched to a gene; V was cut back by 6 bases and J by 0 bases. The germline gives CDR1 SNHLY, CDR2 FYNNEI. CDR3 length equals 14 residues. The variable domain in full, with the rest retrieved from reference TRBV2 and TRBJ2-7, is EPEVTQTPSHQVTQMGQEVILRCVPISNHLYFYWYRQILGQKVEFLVSFYNNEISEKSEIFDDQFSVERPDGSNFTLKIRSTKLEDSAMYFCASRQQGTSYEQYFGPGTRLTVT.